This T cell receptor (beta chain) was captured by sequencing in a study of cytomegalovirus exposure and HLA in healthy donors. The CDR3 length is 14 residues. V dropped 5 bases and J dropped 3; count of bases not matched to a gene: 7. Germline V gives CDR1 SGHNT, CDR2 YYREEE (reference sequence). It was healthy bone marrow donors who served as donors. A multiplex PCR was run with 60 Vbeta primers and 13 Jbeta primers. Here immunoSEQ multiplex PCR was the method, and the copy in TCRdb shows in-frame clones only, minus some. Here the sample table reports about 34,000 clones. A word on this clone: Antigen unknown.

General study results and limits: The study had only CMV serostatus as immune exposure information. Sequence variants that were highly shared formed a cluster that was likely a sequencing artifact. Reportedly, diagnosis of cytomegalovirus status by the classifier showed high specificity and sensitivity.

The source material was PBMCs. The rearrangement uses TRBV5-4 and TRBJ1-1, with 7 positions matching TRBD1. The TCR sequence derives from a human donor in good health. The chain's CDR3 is CASSQGVGDTEAFF. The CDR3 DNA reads TGTGCCAGCAGTCAGGGGGTAGGCGACACTGAAGCTTTCTTT.